The rows below give T cell receptor beta chains drawn from one sample of a study of molecular identifiers for immune sequencing clone quantification. TCRdb re-analysed the PCR reads in MiXCR, keeping a single row per CDR3 protein. The top ten clones hold more than 0.75% of a sample with about 40,000 distinct CDR3 sequences, approximately 25% of them seen once. Sequencing input: naive CD8+ T cells from blood, with Jurkat cell RNA spiked in. Receptor source: a human donor in good health. Some libraries in this study had Jurkat cell RNA spiked in. CDR3s include the opening cysteine and the closing phenylalanine or tryptophan. The D gene is left open where the match is weak. Clone sizes are given selectively: once, few, many, or a class where the clone is expanded.

abundance	v_gene	d_gene	j_gene	CDR3aa
many	TRBV6-2/TRBV6-3	NA	TRBJ1-5	CATTLGGDQPQHF
many	TRBV4-2	TRBD2	TRBJ2-5	CASSRLGTSGRRVQETQYF
many	TRBV7-9	NA	TRBJ2-6	CASSLTTGFSGANVLTF
many	TRBV4-3	NA	TRBJ2-7	CASSQDLWGSGEQYF
few	TRBV7-3	TRBD2	TRBJ2-1	CASSLLAGRYNEQFF
NA	TRBV10-3	NA	TRBJ2-7	CAISATPGASRRAGYEQYF
NA	TRBV4-2	TRBD2	TRBJ2-7	CASSPSGTSYEQYF
NA	TRBV5-1	NA	TRBJ2-1	CASKGQFF
NA	TRBV5-4	TRBD2	TRBJ2-1	CASSPEAGGPGDEQFF
many	TRBV7-9	TRBD2	TRBJ2-7	CASSPPTSESSYEQYF
few	TRBV6-2/TRBV6-3	NA	TRBJ2-1	CASSYETGTPGEQFF
many	TRBV27	TRBD2	TRBJ2-3	CASSSGLASDTQYF
many	TRBV25-1	TRBD1	TRBJ1-2	CASSPTGTDYTF
many	TRBV9	NA	TRBJ2-7	CASSPGASVTYEQYF
NA	TRBV12-3/TRBV12-4	NA	TRBJ2-5	CASSPAAPATPSF
many	TRBV12-3/TRBV12-4	NA	TRBJ2-3	CASSSGLQADTQYF